This T cell receptor (beta chain) was observed in a study of cytomegalovirus exposure and HLA in healthy donors (TCRdb year 2017). About the full investigation: An earlier analysis of approximately 640 of the donors reported 250 to 300 Gb of sequence data and around 120 million unique TCR beta sequences from 150 million to 200 million T cells. In addition to the first cohort of 666 subjects, a separate validation cohort of under 150 different subjects was used. Donor age, sex, ethnicity and CMV serostatus were compiled alongside the repertoire data. Roughly 300 gigabases of sequencing data and about 92 million unique TCR sequences made up an early release that covered about 640 HLA-typed donors. The later analysis used no new phenotypic data to find candidate immune exposures, relying instead on TCR beta sequences and their occurrence across donors. A later analysis re-analyzed previously published TCR beta repertoires from 500 to 700 donors and added high-resolution HLA genotyping to study TCR occurrence patterns. The study profiled the T cell repertoires of 550 to 700 subjects by immunosequencing and related them to cytomegalovirus serostatus. Roughly 5 DR-DQ haplotypes were treated as single units for association and clustering because of strong linkage in the cohort. To predict cytomegalovirus infection status, the study combined high-throughput TCR immunosequencing, statistical association of individual TCRs with disease status, and machine learning. All discovery cohort repertoires had been generated using a single sequencing platform. The study aimed to test whether cataloging public T cell receptors could reveal signatures of past pathogen exposure. Of the roughly 400 genotyped donors, over 70% fell in the genetic ancestry cluster associated with self-reported Caucasian donors. In an earlier analysis of 587 of the donors, high-throughput TCR beta sequencing was used to judge whether each TCR beta V gene segment behaved as functional or pseudogenic. A later genetic analysis took genome-wide SNP genotypes for about three fifths of the 666 donors and used that subset as a discovery cohort. Among roughly 400 genotyped donors of the cohort, an average of 235,054 unique TCR beta nucleotide sequences were sequenced per donor, roughly 20% of them non-productive. The number of typed donors differed by locus: about 620-640 for A, B, C, DRB1 and DQB1; approximately 540 for DQA1; 606 for DPA1; and 450 to 480 for DPB1. Class I and class II HLA loci were covered by the typing at four-digit resolution.

Study-wide conclusions, independent of this receptor: The earlier analysis of approximately 560 of the donors excluded some 15 rarely observed V segments, including chromosome 9 orphons, because counts were too low. A further reported finding was that TCR beta sequences accurately predicted the HLA-A and HLA-B alleles for most subjects in the first cohort. In a later genetic analysis, fewer N-insertions in productive TCRs were reported among donors in an Asian-associated ancestry cluster than the approximately 710-donor mean. Correlated functional status among segregating V segments might reflect linkage disequilibrium, but an unknown experimental factor could not be ruled out. When HLA alleles, especially DR and DQ, strongly co-occurred, attributing TCR associations to individual alleles was difficult. Across donors, most TCR sequences were observed very rarely, whereas some public TCRs were present in many individuals. In a later analysis, HLA-associated TCR beta chains were found to be more clonally expanded and to have lower generation probabilities than equally common non-associated chains. Some IMGT-functional V segments, including TRBV6-2 and TRBV6-3, could not be distinguished by the 87-base-pair reads and were therefore excluded. Cytomegalovirus status was reported to be diagnosed by the classifier with high specificity and sensitivity in both the original and validation cohorts. In this cohort, only TCR beta chains were sequenced, and detectable features were limited by the absence of alpha or paired-chain data. The authors suggested that the approach could potentially be generalized to other disease states and immunological phenotypes. HLA typing was unavailable for some donors at each locus, so association tests used only the typed subset. For the cohort, immune exposure information was limited to CMV serostatus. In a later analysis, 15,000 to 20,000 TCR beta sequences were associated with specific HLA alleles at a false discovery rate of 0.05. An association between a missense DCLRE1C variant and V-gene and J-gene trimming of TCR beta chains was found in a later genetic analysis and replicated in an independent cohort. Roughly uniform sequencing depth across donors was assumed in presence/absence analyses, although this assumption may not hold. According to a later analysis, TCR association rates differed among HLA loci, with DRB1 alleles showing the most associated TCRs and HLA-C alleles showing the fewest. In the study, 150 to 200 TCR beta chains were listed as associated with cytomegalovirus. A group of highly shared sequence variants was considered likely to be a technical artifact of the sequencing pipeline. A later analysis found that most CMV-associated TCR beta chains appeared HLA-restricted, with HLA associations seemingly driven largely by CMV exposure. In vitro tests confirmed that a few of the cytomegalovirus-associated TCR beta chains recognize cytomegalovirus antigens. According to a later analysis, parvovirus B19, influenza, CMV and Epstein-Barr virus appeared linked to several top co-occurrence clusters. Broadly in line with IMGT annotations, most TCR beta V segments showed up in productive rearrangements about 87% or about 30% of the time in an earlier analysis of around 550 of the donors.

This clone was found a few times. What antigen it recognizes has not been identified. Per-base qualities were not stored, and no clone one base away is much larger. The cohort was made up of roughly 670 healthy bone marrow donors. All cohort members were sampled while nominally healthy, although unrecorded immune exposures were likely present. The donor was CMV seronegative and belonged to the group of roughly 330 seronegative cohort members. A peripheral blood sample was provided by each donor, and peripheral blood mononuclear cells were used for TCR beta sequencing. The Qiagen DNeasy Blood Extraction Kit was used to extract genomic DNA from the blood cell samples. At the junction V is shortened by 0 bases and J by 3 bases, with 19 bases in between. According to the germline V gene, CDR1 reads MGHRA and CDR2 reads YSYEKL. CDR3 length: 18 amino acids, cysteine to phenylalanine. Kept here is only the CDR3 DNA, which spans 54 bases and is read in frame from base 1.

Receptors were amplified or captured by the immunoSEQ multiplex PCR assay. For the multiplex PCR, a mixture combining 60 forward primers for TCR Vbeta segments and 13 reverse primers for TCR Jbeta segments was used. Amplification of the CDR3 region of rearranged TCR beta genes was performed with a multiplex PCR assay on genomic DNA. The Illumina HiSeq System was used to sequence the amplified TCR beta libraries as 87-base-pair reads. As for how the authors treated the data: A later analysis tallied around 82 million unique TCR beta chains across the approximately 670 repertoires, and about 10 million of those chains were shared by two or more donors. A nearest-neighbor algorithm error-corrected the raw reads and collapsed the reads into unique sequences, merging closely related sequences to remove PCR and sequencing errors. CDR3 sequences were aligned to IMGT reference sequences to assign V, D and J gene segments. Each retained sequence needed at least a six-nucleotide match to both a V gene segment and a J gene segment. Rearrangements were called productive when the CDR3 lacked stop codons and stayed in frame with V and J; all others were non-productive. CDR3 was defined by IMGT convention, running from the second conserved V-encoded cysteine to the conserved J-encoded phenylalanine. Sequences without an unambiguous match to a single V gene segment were excluded from the earlier analysis of approximately 560 of the donors. An earlier analysis of around 600 of the donors classified V segments as functional when productive rearrangements were above 56.7% and as segregating when the standard deviation between donors was above 5%. A statistical classification framework was built for diagnosing cytomegalovirus status from the catalog of TCR beta chain sequences. A later analysis assigned V and J genes by comparing TCR nucleotide sequences with IMGT/GENE-DB human TR gene sequences. Using the TCRdist pipeline, a later analysis assigned CDR3 sequences along with most-parsimonious VDJ recombination scenarios. In a later analysis, each TCR beta chain was defined by its CDR3 amino acid sequence together with its V-gene family, and reads without a unique V-gene family were excluded. As a way to deal with suspected cross-contamination and a sequencing artifact, a later analysis dropped approximately 590 nucleotide sequences that were highly shared and had low generation probability. For each public chain, a later analysis derived a clonal expansion index from normalized ranks of inferred template counts within each repertoire. In a later analysis, generation probabilities were computed with a VDJ recombination model fitted to out-of-frame rearrangements, and the resulting probabilities were checked against IGoR. Hypergeometric tests were used in a later analysis to score TCR-TCR, TCR-HLA and TCR-CMV co-occurrence, with a repertoire-size bias correction applied to the TCR pairs. False discovery rates were estimated in a later analysis by permuting HLA or CMV assignments 20 times. In a later analysis, co-occurring TCRs were grouped using DBSCAN, with TCRdist sequence similarity added in when clustering inside HLA-allele-positive subsets. For co-occurrence clustering, repertoires with fewer than 30,000 or more than 120,000 public chains were excluded, along with five repertoires with anomalous nucleotide sharing. Here the immuneACCESS table is served through TCRdb, limited to in-frame sequences with V and J called. Missing clones are a known gap in these copies; in checked studies unresolved V genes cover under half, and the rest lacks a known reason. The V and J calls and clone size come from that table; D and trimming were worked out from the DNA. The sample table contains over 150,000 clones; only one count was recorded for roughly 81% of them. The ten largest clones capture less than 15% of the sample.

This clonotype originated in a woman between 50 and 59 years old in good health and CMV-seronegative. Sequenced input: PBMCs. The chain joins TRBV4-1 to TRBJ2-3; D gene: possibly TRBD1, on 5 matching bases. The CDR3 amino acid sequence is: CASSQDPAAGSETDTQYF. DNA sequence: TGCGCCAGCAGCCAAGATCCGGCGGCAGGGTCCGAAACAGATACGCAGTATTTT.